The 27 T cell receptor beta chains in this list originate from one sample, sequenced in a study of T cell repertoires in cytomegalovirus infection. MiXCR was run by TCRdb on the reads, yielding one entry per CDR3 protein. The repertoire holds fewer than 550,000 distinct CDR3 sequences, about 11% seen once, with more than 8.5% in the top ten. The source material was PBMCs. These receptors were obtained from a human donor in good health (CMV status not recorded). Some clones in this sample may be carry-over from other donors' samples.

Many counts were recorded for this clonotype. V and J are TRBV12-3 or TRBV12-4 and TRBJ1-5, with a possible D match to TRBD1 (5 bases). CDR3 length: 13 amino acids. The V and J ends lost 7 bases and 4 bases respectively, with 11 bases between them. CDR3 sequence (DNA): TGTGCCAGCACGAGACAGAAAAATCAGCCCCAGCATTTT. As protein: CASTRQKNQPQHF.

The rearrangement uses TRBV28 and TRBJ2-7; no reliable D call. The CDR3 is made up of 19 amino acids. Between the trimmed V and J ends, which lost 4 bases and 0 bases, there was a span of 25 bases. Looked up from germline, CDR1 is MDHEN and CDR2 is SYDVKM. The CDR3 is CASSYQWGFNATLSYEQYF. The CDR3 coding sequence is TGTGCCAGCAGTTACCAATGGGGATTCAACGCAACCCTCTCCTACGAGCAGTACTTC.

This clonotype was seen ten or more times. V and J are TRBV12-5 and TRBJ2-2; D unresolved. With 1 base removed from V and 7 bases from J, the gap between germline ends came to 13 bases. The CDR3 contains 15 residues. Germline CDR1 reads LGHNT; CDR2 reads FRNRAP. CDR3 region: CASGLAAEFVGELFF. CDR3 DNA: TGTGCTAGTGGTTTGGCCGCGGAGTTTGTCGGGGAGCTGTTTTTT. The full variable domain, its missing parts supplied by reference TRBV12-5 and TRBJ2-2, is DARVTQTPRHKVTEMGQEVTMRCQPILGHNTVFWYRQTMMQGLELLAYFRNRAPLDDSGMPKDRFSAEMPDATLATLKIQPSEPRDSAVYFCASGLAAEFVGELFFGEGSRLTVL.

This clonotype has a count of ten or more. The chain couples TRBV6-5 to TRBJ2-7, with 7 bases aligning to TRBD2. The CDR3 has 15 residues. Germline V gives CDR1 MNHEY, CDR2 SVGAGI. With 0 bases clipped from V and 3 bases from J, the junction kept 5 bases outside the gene matches. The CDR3 region has the DNA TGTGCCAGCAGTTACTCGAAACGGGAGGACTACGAGCAGTACTTC. As protein: CASSYSKREDYEQYF.

This clonotype has ten or more counts. The chain uses TRBV6-1 and TRBJ2-3, with D perhaps TRBD2 (5 bases). CDR3 length: 16 amino acids. Germline V gene data show CDR1 as MNHNS and CDR2 as SASEGT. V was shortened by 10 bases and J by 5 bases, with 25 bases between the two germline ends. As DNA, the CDR3 is TGTGCCATCCTTGATGGGAGCTCGACCAATGGAGATACGCAGTATTTT. Translating it yields CAILDGSSTNGDTQYF.

This clonotype was detected ten times or more. The V call is TRBV4-2, the J call TRBJ2-7, with D perhaps TRBD2 (7 bases). V lost 1 base to trimming and J lost 1 base, with 14 bases between them. CDR1 is LGHNA, CDR2 YNFKEQ, per germline. The CDR3 consists of 16 residues. The CDR3: CASSQGLATGSYEQYF. CDR3 nucleotides: TGTGCCAGCAGCCAAGGACTAGCTACAGGGTCCTACGAGCAGTACTTC.

The J gene is TRBJ1-2, the V gene TRBV28, with D possibly being TRBD1 (5 bases). Deletions cut 7 bases from V and 12 bases from J, with 21 bases between. Germline loops: CDR1 MDHEN, CDR2 SYDVKM. The CDR3 is 13 residues long. CDR3 protein: CASIPHLGVWNTF. In DNA, the CDR3 is TGTGCCAGCATCCCTCATCTGGGGGTGTGGAACACCTTC.

At least ten counts were recorded for this clonotype. The chain joins TRBV5-5 to TRBJ2-4, with 8 bases lining up with TRBD2. Germline values: CDR1 SGHKS, CDR2 YYEKEE (reference sequence). V dropped 4 bases and J dropped 1; count of bases not matched to a gene: 10. The CDR3 covers 17 residues. The CDR3 nucleotides read TGTGCCAGCAGCCTGGGACTAGAACGTTTGGCCAAAAACATTCAGTACTTC. Translated, it gives CASSLGLERLAKNIQYF. The variable domain in full, with the rest retrieved from reference TRBV5-5 and TRBJ2-4, is DAGVTQSPTHLIKTRGQQVTLRCSPISGHKSVSWYQQVLGQGPQFIFQYYEKEERGRGNFPDRFSARQFPNYSSELNVNALLLGDSALYLCASSLGLERLAKNIQYFGAGTRLSVL.

Ten or more counts support this clonotype. The chain couples TRBV4-1 to TRBJ2-3, with TRBD2 identical over 12 bases. V lost 1 base and J lost 4; bases outside the gene matches: 6. The CDR3 is 17 residues long. In germline, CDR1 is MGHRA, CDR2 YSYEKL. For the CDR3, the DNA is TGCGCCAGCAGCCAAGTGGGGCTAGCGGGGGGGCCAGATACGCAGTATTTT. It encodes CASSQVGLAGGPDTQYF.

The genes are TRBV19 and TRBJ1-2; D is unclear. This CDR3 comprises 12 residues. V lost 2 bases and J lost 6, with 7 bases in between. Germline loops: CDR1 LNHDA, CDR2 SQIVND (reference sequence). The CDR3 sequence: CASSIREDGYTF. The CDR3 nucleotides are TGTGCCAGTAGTATAAGGGAGGATGGCTACACCTTC.

The CDR3 coding sequence is TGTGCCAGCAGCCAAGATTGGCCAGGCGGCGCGAACTATGGCTACACCTTC. It translates to CASSQDWPGGANYGYTF. V and J are TRBV3-1 and TRBJ1-2; D not resolved. The CDR3 has 17 residues. Trimming pared 0 bases from V and 2 bases from J, leaving 16 bases between. CDR1 and CDR2 (germline): LGHDT, YNNKEL (reference sequence).

This clonotype occurred many times. This chain connects TRBV7-6 to TRBJ2-1, with 8 positions matching TRBD2. Germline V gene lookup returns CDR1 SGHVS and CDR2 FNYEAQ. CDR3 length: 16 amino acids. The J segment lost 2 bases and the V segment lost 5 bases, leaving 8 bases of the junction unmatched. The CDR3 spells CASSPPASGPYNEQFF. The CDR3 DNA reads as TGTGCCAGCAGCCCCCCGGCTAGCGGGCCCTACAATGAGCAGTTCTTC.

This clonotype showed up many times. The CDR3, as DNA: TGTGCCAGCAGTTTGTTTTCCTCGGCGGGAGGGCCCGGTGAGCAGTTCTTC. This encodes CASSLFSSAGGPGEQFF. J is TRBJ2-1 and V is TRBV28; 9 nucleotides agree with TRBD2. This CDR3 has 17 residues. The germline gives CDR1 MDHEN, CDR2 SYDVKM. V trimming: 3 bases; J trimming: 9 bases; junction bases outside the gene matches: 15.

This clonotype was counted ten times or more. The chain carries TRBV6-6 and TRBJ2-7; TRBD2 matches 7 bases. Germline V gene lookup returns CDR1 MNHNY and CDR2 SVGAGI (reference sequence). After removal of 7 bases from V and 3 bases from J, the junction contained 15 bases not matched to a gene. The CDR3 loop spans 16 amino acids. The CDR3 sequence is CASTPVGERGGYEQYF. CDR3 nucleotides: TGTGCCAGCACCCCGGTTGGGGAACGCGGGGGCTACGAGCAGTACTTC.

The J gene is TRBJ2-1, the V gene TRBV20-1; 13 bases match TRBD2. The CDR3 covers 19 residues. Germline V gene lookup returns CDR1 DFQATT and CDR2 SNEGSKA (reference sequence). The CDR3, as DNA: TGCAGCGGGACTCCCCCCTCCGGGACTAGCGGGACGAAGTGGAATGAGCAGTTCTTC. Residues: CSGTPPSGTSGTKWNEQFF.

This clonotype was counted at least ten times. The gene calls are TRBV7-3 and TRBJ1-1; D unresolved. CDR1 and CDR2 (germline): SGHTA, FQGTGA. This CDR3 comprises 10 residues. The germline V and J ends were trimmed by 11 bases and 4 bases, with 8 bases remaining between them. CDR3 DNA: TGTGCCGGTTCTGGCACTGAAGCTTTCTTT. This codes for CAGSGTEAFF.

The rearrangement uses TRBV7-9 and TRBJ2-1, with TRBD2 identical over 8 bases. Germline CDR1 is SEHNR and CDR2 is FQNEAQ (reference sequence). Trimming removed 3 bases from V and 8 bases from J; junction bases left unmatched: 18. The CDR3 totals 18 residues. CDR3 in DNA: TGTGCCAGCAGCTTGAGAGCCGGTGGTGGCGGGGGGTTCGATGAGCAGTTCTTC. This encodes CASSLRAGGGGGFDEQFF.

A few counts support this clonotype. The V gene is TRBV7-9, the J gene TRBJ1-1; tentatively, D is TRBD1 (6 bases). V lost 3 bases and J lost 3, with 11 bases in between. This CDR3 region has 14 residues. Germline V gene data show CDR1 as SEHNR and CDR2 as FQNEAQ (reference sequence). The CDR3 is CASSFQGTDTEAFF. The CDR3 nucleotides are TGTGCCAGCAGCTTTCAGGGGACCGACACTGAAGCTTTCTTT.

Ten or more counts support this clonotype. The genes are TRBV5-1 and TRBJ2-4; D is perhaps TRBD1 (6 bases). Germline V gives CDR1 SGHRS, CDR2 YFSETQ. The CDR3 sequence is 16 residues long. The ends were cut back, 3 bases at V and 0 bases at J, with 13 bases in the middle. CDR3 protein: CASSSRDTTAKNIQYF. The CDR3 DNA reads as TGCGCCAGCAGCTCCCGGGACACAACAGCCAAAAACATTCAGTACTTC.

CDR3 bases: TGTGCCAGCAGCCCCCCGACAGGGGGCTCTGGAAACACCATATATTTT. This codes for CASSPPTGGSGNTIYF. The chain uses TRBV9 and TRBJ1-3; TRBD1 matches 9 bases. The CDR3 totals 16 residues. CDR1 is SGDLS, CDR2 YYNGEE, per germline. After removal of 4 bases from V and 0 bases from J, the junction contained 5 bases not matched to a gene.

This clonotype was detected only a few times. The V gene is TRBV20-1, the J gene TRBJ1-1; the D gene is possibly TRBD1 (5 bases). Per germline, CDR1 DFQATT and CDR2 SNEGSKA (reference sequence). V dropped 0 bases and J dropped 0 bases, with 14 bases sitting between them. The CDR3 is 16 residues long. The CDR3 region has the DNA TGCAGTGCTAGAGATCCCGGGGGGGGGATGAACACTGAAGCTTTCTTT. It specifies CSARDPGGGMNTEAFF.

A note on this clonotype: A much larger clone sits a single nucleotide away, making a read error possible. CDR3 sequence (DNA): TGTGCCAGCAGTCCCTCGCTCGGGGAAGGTGAAGTTTTCTTT. Protein product: CASSPSLGEGEVFF. The chain employs TRBV6-6 and TRBJ1-1; D is uncertain. This CDR3 contains 14 residues. The germline gives CDR1 MNHNY, CDR2 SVGAGI (reference sequence).

This clonotype was counted many times. The rearrangement joins TRBV7-2 to TRBJ1-1; 7 nucleotides align to TRBD1. The CDR3 runs to 16 residues. V shed 1 base and J 3 bases; nucleotides not matched to a gene: 8. Germline CDR1 is SGHTA and CDR2 is FQGNSA. This CDR3 is CASSLVDQGEDTEAFF. CDR3 bases: TGTGCCAGCAGCTTAGTCGATCAGGGGGAGGACACTGAAGCTTTCTTT.

This clonotype was recorded at least ten times. The genes are TRBV4-1 and TRBJ2-1; 8 bases line up with TRBD2. The CDR3 has 13 amino acids. From germline, CDR1 is MGHRA and CDR2 YSYEKL. The ends lost 4 bases at V and 10 bases at J; junction bases unmatched: 6. The CDR3 DNA follows: TGCGCCAGCAGCCGAGGACTAGCTGCGGAGCAGTTCTTC. Translating it yields CASSRGLAAEQFF.

Here the CDR3 DNA reads TGTGCCACCAGCAGAGAACAGCCAGGATCACCCCTCCACTTT. It specifies CATSREQPGSPLHF. The chain carries TRBV15 and TRBJ1-6; D remains ambiguous. From germline, CDR1 is LNHNV and CDR2 YYDKDF (reference sequence). With 0 bases removed from V and 10 bases from J, the gap between germline ends came to 10 bases. This CDR3 is 14 amino acids long.

This clonotype was detected only a few times. V gene TRBV25-1 combines with J gene TRBJ2-3; TRBD2 might be the D (6 bases). The germline gives CDR1 MGHDK, CDR2 SYGVNS. The V gene lost 1 base and the J gene lost 5 bases, with 7 bases spanning the gap. The CDR3 is 13 residues long. The CDR3, as DNA: TGTGCCAGCAGTGAATGGCGGGGAGATACGCAGTATTTT. Protein product: CASSEWRGDTQYF. Variable domain in full (rest from reference TRBV25-1 and TRBJ2-3): EADIYQTPRYLVIGTGKKITLECSQTMGHDKMYWYQQDPGMELHLIHYSYGVNSTEKGDLSSESTVSRIRTEHFPLTLESARPSHTSQYLCASSEWRGDTQYFGPGTRLTVL.

V is TRBV29-1 and J is TRBJ1-5, with D unresolved. V shed 2 bases and J shed 1 base, with 3 bases lying between them. CDR3 length: 12 amino acids. CDR1 is SQVTM, CDR2 ANQGSEA, per germline. The CDR3 region is CSVELSNQPQHF. In DNA, the CDR3 is TGCAGCGTTGAACTAAGCAATCAGCCCCAGCATTTT. Filled out from reference TRBV29-1 and TRBJ1-5, the complete variable domain reads SAVISQKPSRDICQRGTSLTIQCQVDSQVTMMFWYRQQPGQSLTLIATANQGSEATYESGFVIDKFPISRPNLTFSTLTVSNMSPEDSSIYLCSVELSNQPQHFGDGTRLSIL.